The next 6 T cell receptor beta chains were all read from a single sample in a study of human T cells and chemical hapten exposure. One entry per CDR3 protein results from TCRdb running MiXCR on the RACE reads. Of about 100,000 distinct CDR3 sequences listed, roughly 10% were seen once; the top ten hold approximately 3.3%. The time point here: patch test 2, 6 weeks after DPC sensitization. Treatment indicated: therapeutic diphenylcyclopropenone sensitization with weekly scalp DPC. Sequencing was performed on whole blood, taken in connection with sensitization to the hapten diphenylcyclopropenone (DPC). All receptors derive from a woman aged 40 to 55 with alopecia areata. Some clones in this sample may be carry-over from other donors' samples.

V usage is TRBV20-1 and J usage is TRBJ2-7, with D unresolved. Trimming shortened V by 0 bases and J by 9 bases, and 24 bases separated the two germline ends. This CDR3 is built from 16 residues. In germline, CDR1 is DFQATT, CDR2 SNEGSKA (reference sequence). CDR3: CSARDRGAGNRLGQYF. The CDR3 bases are TGCAGTGCTAGAGACAGAGGCGCAGGCAACCGCCTCGGGCAGTACTTC.

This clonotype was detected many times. CDR3 coding DNA: TGTGCCAGCAGTGAAGGGATAGGGGCCTCCATATCCTACGAGCAGTACTTC. It codes for CASSEGIGASISYEQYF. The V call is TRBV2, the J call TRBJ2-7; D may be TRBD1 (5 bases). Looked up from germline, CDR1 is SNHLY and CDR2 is FYNNEI. The length of the CDR3 is 17 residues. V was clipped by 1 base and J by 1 base, with 17 bases between them. The full variable domain, in which reference TRBV2 and TRBJ2-7 provide the parts outside the CDR3, is EPEVTQTPSHQVTQMGQEVILRCVPISNHLYFYWYRQILGQKVEFLVSFYNNEISEKSEIFDDQFSVERPDGSNFTLKIRSTKLEDSAMYFCASSEGIGASISYEQYFGPGTRLTVT.

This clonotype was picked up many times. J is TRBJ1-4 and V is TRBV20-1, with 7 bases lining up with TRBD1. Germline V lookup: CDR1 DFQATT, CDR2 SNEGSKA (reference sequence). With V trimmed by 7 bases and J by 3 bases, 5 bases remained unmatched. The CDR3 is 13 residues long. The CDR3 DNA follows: TGCAGTGGCAGACAGGGAGCTAATGAAAAACTGTTTTTT. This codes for CSGRQGANEKLFF.

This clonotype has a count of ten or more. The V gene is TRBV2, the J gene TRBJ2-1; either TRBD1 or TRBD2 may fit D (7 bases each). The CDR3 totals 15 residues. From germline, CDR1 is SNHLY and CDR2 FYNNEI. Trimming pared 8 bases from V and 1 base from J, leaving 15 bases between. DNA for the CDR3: TGTGCCAGCTCCGCAGGGGGAGGGTCCTACAATGAGCAGTTCTTC. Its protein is CASSAGGGSYNEQFF.

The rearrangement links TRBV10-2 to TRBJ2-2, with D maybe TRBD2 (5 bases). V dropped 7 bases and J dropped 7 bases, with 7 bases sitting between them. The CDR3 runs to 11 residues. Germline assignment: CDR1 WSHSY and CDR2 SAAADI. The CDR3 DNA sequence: TGCGCCAGCACCGAGGGCGGGGAGCTGTTTTTT. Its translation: CASTEGGELFF.

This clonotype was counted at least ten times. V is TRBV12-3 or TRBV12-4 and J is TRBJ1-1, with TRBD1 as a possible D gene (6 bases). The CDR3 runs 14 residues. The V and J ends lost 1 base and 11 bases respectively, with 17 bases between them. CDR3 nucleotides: TGTGCCAGCAGTTTAGGGCAGGGGTCAGGGGAGGCTTTCTTT. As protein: CASSLGQGSGEAFF.